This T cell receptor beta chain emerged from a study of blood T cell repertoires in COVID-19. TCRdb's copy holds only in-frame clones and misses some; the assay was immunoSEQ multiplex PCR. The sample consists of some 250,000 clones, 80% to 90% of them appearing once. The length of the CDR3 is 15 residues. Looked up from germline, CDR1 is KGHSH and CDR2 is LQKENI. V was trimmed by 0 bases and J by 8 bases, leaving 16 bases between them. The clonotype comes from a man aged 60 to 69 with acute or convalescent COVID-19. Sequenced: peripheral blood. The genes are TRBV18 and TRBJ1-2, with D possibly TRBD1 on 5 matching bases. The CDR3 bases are TGTGCCAGCTCACCACCTCGTGGCAGGGAGGAGGGCTACACCTTC. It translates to CASSPPRGREEGYTF.